This T cell receptor (beta chain) was recovered during a study of T cells in Graves' hyperthyroidism and ophthalmopathy. The overall study: Once the initial diagnosis was made, peripheral blood was obtained before any treatment.

The ends were cut back, 7 bases at V and 4 bases at J, with 16 bases in the middle. Looked up from germline, CDR1 is DFQATT and CDR2 is SNEGSKA (reference sequence). This CDR3 comprises 13 residues. Amplification targeted TCR beta CDR3 regions from RNA transcripts. During a first-round RT-PCR of the TCR CDR3, the HTBI primer set was used. One entry per CDR3 protein results from TCRdb running MiXCR on the multiplex PCR reads. The sample has some 300,000 distinct CDR3 sequences, less than 20% seen once. Subjects with ophthalmopathy showed a Clinical Activity Score no lower than 3, a NOSPECS grade no lower than 4, and a duration shorter than 3 months. Exclusions: uncontrolled infection, other autoimmune disease, pregnancy, lactation. This clonotype was seen a handful of times. No antigen is known for it. Whole-study findings and limits: Classification by a 13 V-J model distinguished ophthalmopathy from stable hyperthyroidism.

This TCR was recovered from a man in his fifties with Graves' ophthalmopathy. Sequenced: blood. The V call is TRBV20-1, the J call TRBJ2-5, with D perhaps matching TRBD1 or TRBD2 (6 bases each). The CDR3 bases are TGCAGTGTAAAGATACAGGGAGGAGAGACCCAGTACTTC. This sequence encodes CSVKIQGGETQYF.